There are a few counts of the clone carrying this T cell receptor beta chain. What it binds is unknown. This sample was included in a study of cytomegalovirus exposure and HLA in healthy donors. General study findings and limits: A later analysis linked a missense variant in DCLRE1C to the trimming of TCR beta V and J genes.

13 Jbeta primers and 60 Vbeta primers were used for the PCR. TCRdb keeps only in-frame clones here, not all; method: immunoSEQ multiplex PCR. The data show approximately 110,000 clones, roughly 74% seen once. The receptor was isolated from a man aged 35 to 55 in good health and CMV-seronegative. The specimen sequenced was PBMCs.

CDR3 sequence reads: CASSLGDGDRGYGYTF. CDR3 DNA: TGTGCCAGCAGCTTGGGAGATGGGGACAGGGGGTATGGCTACACCTTC. J is TRBJ1-2 and V is TRBV5-6; TRBD1 aligns across 11 bases. Losses at the gene ends were 0 bases for V and 5 bases for J; bases not matched to a gene: 6. The CDR3 has 16 amino acids. Germline V CDR1 and CDR2: SGHDT, YYEEEE.